This TCR beta chain was sequenced for a study of Graves' ophthalmopathy and Graves' hyperthyroidism. Study-wide background: Stable hyperthyroidism denotes an absence of ophthalmopathy throughout 18 months of follow-up.

Researchers took RNA transcripts and amplified TCR beta CDR3 regions from them. First-round RT-PCR relied on HTBI primers, and a second-round multiplex PCR came next. MiXCR was run by TCRdb on the multiplex PCR reads, yielding one entry per CDR3 protein. The sample carries some 1.1 million distinct CDR3 sequences, about 36% recorded once. CDR3 length: 14 residues. Trimming took 5 bases from V and 9 from J, leaving 19 bases between them. In germline, CDR1 is SGHTA, CDR2 FQGTGA. Note on this clonotype: Its antigen remains unidentified.

Study outcomes and limitations: Blood also held most thyroid clonotypes expanded above 0.001 frequency. At approximately 70% sensitivity and approximately 72% specificity, the model predicted progression of the ophthalmopathy.

The receptor comes from an adult man with Graves' hyperthyroidism. V gene TRBV7-3 combines with J gene TRBJ2-5; perhaps TRBD1 as D (6 bases). The sequenced sample was peripheral blood or thyroid tissue (not recorded which). The CDR3 nucleotides read TGTGCCAGCAGCCCCTTCAGGGGATATCAGCCCCAGTACTTC. Translated: CASSPFRGYQPQYF.